This record looks at one T cell receptor beta chain sequence and its context. Per germline, CDR1 SGHRS and CDR2 YFSETQ. V shed 0 bases and J shed 3 bases, with 9 bases lying between them. There are 15 residues in the CDR3. It was with 60 Vbeta and 13 Jbeta primers that the PCR ran. The authors' processing: Later work found tens of millions of unique TCR beta chains, with some 11 million shared. The table came from immunoSEQ multiplex PCR; TCRdb's copy has only in-frame clones and leaves some out. V and J calls plus clone size are reproduced from that table; the DNA served to infer D and trimming. The table records roughly 250,000 clones, about four fifths of them present only once. The data are from a study of cytomegalovirus exposure and HLA in healthy donors.

The chain links TRBV5-1 to TRBJ2-2; D might be TRBD1 (5 bases). This TCR was sampled from a girl aged 2 to 9 in good health and CMV-seronegative. Sequencing input: PBMCs. This CDR3 is CASSLVRAHTGELFF. The CDR3, as DNA: TGCGCCAGCAGCTTGGTCAGGGCTCACACCGGGGAGCTGTTTTTT.